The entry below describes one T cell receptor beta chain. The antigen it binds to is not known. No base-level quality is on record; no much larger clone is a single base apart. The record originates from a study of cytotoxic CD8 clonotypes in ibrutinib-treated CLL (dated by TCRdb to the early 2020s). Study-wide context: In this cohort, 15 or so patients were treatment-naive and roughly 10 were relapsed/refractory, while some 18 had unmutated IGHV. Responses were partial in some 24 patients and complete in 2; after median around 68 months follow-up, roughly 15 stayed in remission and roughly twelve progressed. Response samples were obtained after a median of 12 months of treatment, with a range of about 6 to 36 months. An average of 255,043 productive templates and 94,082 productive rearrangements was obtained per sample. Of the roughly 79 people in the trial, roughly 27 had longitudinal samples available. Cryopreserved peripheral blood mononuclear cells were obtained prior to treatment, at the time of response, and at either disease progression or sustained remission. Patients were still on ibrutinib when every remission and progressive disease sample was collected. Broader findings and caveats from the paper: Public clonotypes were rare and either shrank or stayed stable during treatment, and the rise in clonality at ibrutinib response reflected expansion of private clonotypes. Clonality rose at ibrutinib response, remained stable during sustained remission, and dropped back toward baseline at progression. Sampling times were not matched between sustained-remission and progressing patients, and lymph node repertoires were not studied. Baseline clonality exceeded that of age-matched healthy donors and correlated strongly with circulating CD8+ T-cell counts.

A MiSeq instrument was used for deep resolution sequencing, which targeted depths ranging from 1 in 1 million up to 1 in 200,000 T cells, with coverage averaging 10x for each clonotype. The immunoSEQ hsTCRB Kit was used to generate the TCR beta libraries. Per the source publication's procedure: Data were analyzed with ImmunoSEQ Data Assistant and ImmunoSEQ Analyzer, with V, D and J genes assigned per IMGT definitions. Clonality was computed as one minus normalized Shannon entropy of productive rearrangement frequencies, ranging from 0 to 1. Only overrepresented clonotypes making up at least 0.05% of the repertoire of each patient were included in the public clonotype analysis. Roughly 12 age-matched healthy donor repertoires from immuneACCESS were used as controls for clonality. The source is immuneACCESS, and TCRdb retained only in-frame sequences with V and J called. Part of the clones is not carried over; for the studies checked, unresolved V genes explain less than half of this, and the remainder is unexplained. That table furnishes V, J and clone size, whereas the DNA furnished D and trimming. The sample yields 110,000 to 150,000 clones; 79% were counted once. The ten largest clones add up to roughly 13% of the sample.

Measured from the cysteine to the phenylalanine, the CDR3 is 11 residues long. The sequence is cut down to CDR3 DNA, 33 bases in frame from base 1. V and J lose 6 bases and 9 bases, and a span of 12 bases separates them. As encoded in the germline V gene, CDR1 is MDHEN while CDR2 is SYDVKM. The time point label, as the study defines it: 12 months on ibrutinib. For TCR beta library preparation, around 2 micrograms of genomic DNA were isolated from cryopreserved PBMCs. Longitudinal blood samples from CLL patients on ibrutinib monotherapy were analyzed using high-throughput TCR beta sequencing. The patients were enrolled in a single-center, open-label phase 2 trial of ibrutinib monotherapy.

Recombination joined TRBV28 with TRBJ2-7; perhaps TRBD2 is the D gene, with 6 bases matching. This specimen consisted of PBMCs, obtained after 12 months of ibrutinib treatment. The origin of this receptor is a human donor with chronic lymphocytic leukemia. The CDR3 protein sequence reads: CASSLRGSQYF. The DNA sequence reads TGTGCCAGCAGCCTCCGGGGGTCGCAGTACTTC.